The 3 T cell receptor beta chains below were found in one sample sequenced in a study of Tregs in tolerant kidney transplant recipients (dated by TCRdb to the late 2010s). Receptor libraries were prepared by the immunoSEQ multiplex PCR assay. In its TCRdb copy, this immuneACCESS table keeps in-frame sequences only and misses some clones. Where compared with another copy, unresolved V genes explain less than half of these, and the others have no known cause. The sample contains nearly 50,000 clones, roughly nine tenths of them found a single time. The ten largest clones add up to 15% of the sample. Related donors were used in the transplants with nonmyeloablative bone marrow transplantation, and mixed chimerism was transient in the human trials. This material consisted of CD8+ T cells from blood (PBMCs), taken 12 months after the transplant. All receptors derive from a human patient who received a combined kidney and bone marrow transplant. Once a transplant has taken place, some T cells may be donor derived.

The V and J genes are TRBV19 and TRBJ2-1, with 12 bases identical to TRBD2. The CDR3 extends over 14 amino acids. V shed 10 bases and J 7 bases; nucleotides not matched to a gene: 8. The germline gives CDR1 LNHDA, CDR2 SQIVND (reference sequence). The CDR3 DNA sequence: TGTGCCACCGTTTCTAGCGGGGGGGGTAATGAGCAGTTCTTC. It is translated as CATVSSGGGNEQFF.

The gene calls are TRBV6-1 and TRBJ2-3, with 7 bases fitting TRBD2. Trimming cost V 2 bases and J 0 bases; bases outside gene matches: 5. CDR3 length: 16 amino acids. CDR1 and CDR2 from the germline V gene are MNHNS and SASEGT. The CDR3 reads CASSEISGVSTDTQYF. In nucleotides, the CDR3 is TGTGCCAGCAGTGAAATAAGCGGGGTCAGCACAGATACGCAGTATTTT.

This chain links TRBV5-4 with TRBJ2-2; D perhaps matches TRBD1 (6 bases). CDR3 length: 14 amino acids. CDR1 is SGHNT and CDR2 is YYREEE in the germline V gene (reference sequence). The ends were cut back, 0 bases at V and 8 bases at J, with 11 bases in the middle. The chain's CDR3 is CASSLDRVSGELFF. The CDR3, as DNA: TGTGCCAGCAGCTTGGACAGGGTATCTGGGGAGCTGTTTTTT.